These 14 T cell receptor beta chains were sequenced from one sample in a study of T cell repertoires in cytomegalovirus infection. The antigens for these receptors are not known. TCRdb reprocessed the reads via MiXCR and lists one record per CDR3 protein. The profile shows 75,000 to 100,000 distinct CDR3 sequences, around 32% of them singletons. The source material was CD8+ T cells from cultured PBMCs, sampled from culture after CMV antigen stimulation. The receptors stem from a human donor in good health (CMV status not recorded). Some clones in this sample may be carry-over from other donors' samples.

This clonotype has at least ten counts. The V gene is TRBV7-2, the J gene TRBJ2-7; 12 nucleotides align to TRBD2. This CDR3 is built from 15 residues. Germline CDR1 is SGHTA and CDR2 is FQGNSA. The trim removed 2 bases at V and 5 bases at J, leaving 4 bases unmatched. The CDR3 bases are TGTGCCAGCAGCTTACTAGCGGGGGGGAAGGACGAGCAGTACTTC. It specifies CASSLLAGGKDEQYF.

The chain employs TRBV12-3 or TRBV12-4 and TRBJ1-2, with D possibly being TRBD1 (5 bases). This CDR3 is built from 12 residues. V was trimmed by 7 bases and J by 5 bases, leaving 11 bases between them. The CDR3 sequence: CASKWGRYGYTF. The CDR3 DNA sequence: TGTGCCAGCAAATGGGGGAGGTATGGCTACACCTTC.

This chain uses TRBV27 with TRBJ1-3, with 7 nucleotides matching TRBD1. V lost 5 bases and J lost 4; bases outside the gene matches: 11. The CDR3 loop spans 16 amino acids. Per the germline V gene, CDR1 is MNHEY and CDR2 is SMNVEV (reference sequence). The CDR3 spells CASSPSPTGSGNTIYF. DNA of the CDR3: TGTGCCAGCAGTCCCTCCCCGACAGGGTCGGGAAACACCATATATTTT.

The CDR3 coding sequence is TGTGCCACCAGCAGAGGAGGTAGCAATCAGCCCCAGCATTTT. This gives the protein CATSRGGSNQPQHF. J is TRBJ1-5 and V is TRBV15; no firm D call. V shed 1 base and J shed 0 bases, with 4 bases lying between them. Germline CDR1 is LNHNV and CDR2 is YYDKDF (reference sequence). CDR3 length: 14 amino acids.

The gene calls are TRBV4-1 and TRBJ2-7; D uncertain. Germline CDR1 is MGHRA and CDR2 is YSYEKL. V dropped 3 bases and J dropped 3 bases, with 12 bases sitting between them. CDR3 size: 14 residues. The CDR3 DNA sequence: TGCGCCAGCAGCCATTTCGGTTTCGGCTACGAGCAGTACTTC. As protein: CASSHFGFGYEQYF.

This clonotype has ten or more counts. This sequence joins TRBV2 and TRBJ1-1; weak D call: TRBD1 (5 bases). Germline values: CDR1 SNHLY, CDR2 FYNNEI. V gave up 5 bases and J gave up 3 bases, with 13 bases separating them. The CDR3 contains 14 residues. CDR3 loop: CASSSQGPHTEAFF. DNA for the CDR3: TGTGCCAGCAGTTCTCAGGGACCCCACACTGAAGCTTTCTTT.

In DNA form, the CDR3 reads TGTGCCAGCAGCTCAGGAGGACCCGCGAACACCGGGGAGCTGTTTTTT. This translates into CASSSGGPANTGELFF. V gene TRBV11-1 combines with J gene TRBJ2-2; D is perhaps TRBD2 (5 bases). The germline gives CDR1 SGHAT, CDR2 FQDESV (reference sequence). The ends were cut back, 4 bases at V and 0 bases at J, with 12 bases in the middle. This CDR3 contains 16 residues. Combining the CDR3 with reference TRBV11-1 and TRBJ2-2 gives the whole variable domain EAEVAQSPRYKITEKSQAVAFWCDPISGHATLYWYRQILGQGPELLVQFQDESVVDDSQLPKDRFSAERLKGVDSTLKIQPAELGDSAMYLCASSSGGPANTGELFFGEGSRLTVL.

This clonotype was picked up a small number of times. The chain recombines TRBV6-1 with TRBJ2-1; D perhaps matches TRBD2 (5 bases). There are 15 residues in the CDR3. Trimming shortened V by 3 bases and J by 8 bases, and 17 bases separated the two germline ends. Germline V lookup: CDR1 MNHNS, CDR2 SASEGT. The CDR3 DNA reads as TGTGCCAGCAGTGAGACCGGGATAGTCGTAGATGAGCAGTTCTTC. As protein: CASSETGIVVDEQFF.

This clonotype was observed a single time. The chain employs TRBV5-6 and TRBJ2-7; 15 bases are shared with TRBD2. The germline CDR1 and CDR2 sequences are SGHDT and YYEEEE. The CDR3 contains 15 residues. V gave up 4 bases and J gave up 4 bases; unmatched junction bases: 3. DNA of the CDR3: TGTGCCAGCAGCGTGGGACTAGCGGGGGGATACGAGCAGTACTTC. This sequence encodes CASSVGLAGGYEQYF.

The chain has TRBV2 and TRBJ2-2; 10 positions match TRBD1. V trimming: 10 bases; J trimming: 4 bases; junction bases outside the gene matches: 3. CDR1 SNHLY and CDR2 FYNNEI come from the germline V gene. The CDR3 consists of 13 residues. Here the CDR3 reads CAIGTGVTGELFF. The CDR3 DNA sequence: TGTGCCATAGGGACAGGGGTCACCGGGGAGCTGTTTTTT.

The V call is TRBV28, the J call TRBJ2-7; no firm D call. V lost 8 bases, J lost 3 bases, and 17 bases lay in between. In germline, CDR1 is MDHEN, CDR2 SYDVKM. The CDR3 sequence is 14 residues long. The CDR3 sequence is CASGPPSLDYEQYF. DNA of the CDR3: TGTGCCAGCGGCCCCCCCAGTCTTGACTACGAGCAGTACTTC.

The V gene is TRBV12-3 or TRBV12-4, the J gene TRBJ1-2; a possible D gene is TRBD1 (5 bases). V was pared by 7 bases and J by 6 bases, with 9 bases between. This CDR3 has 11 residues. In DNA, the CDR3 is TGTGCCAGCACCCAGGGCGATGGCTACACCTTC. Translating it yields CASTQGDGYTF.

Of note for this clonotype: Germline is not matched at one junction end, which may reflect a read error. The gene calls are TRBV7-9 and TRBJ1-5; D not certain. Germline V gives CDR1 SEHNR, CDR2 FQNEAQ (reference sequence). This CDR3 contains 18 residues. Here the CDR3 reads CASSLFSSTGPLGQPRHF. The CDR3 DNA reads as TGTGCCAGCAGCCTGTTCTCTTCGACCGGCCCGTTGGGTCAGCCCCGGCATTTT.

Only a few counts were recorded for this clonotype. The chain links TRBV7-9 to TRBJ1-2, with 7 bases that match TRBD1. Unmatched junction bases numbered 15, after V lost 4 bases and J lost 4 bases. This CDR3 is 17 amino acids long. CDR1 and CDR2 (germline): SEHNR, FQNEAQ (reference sequence). DNA of the CDR3: TGTGCCAGCAGCTCCGAGGACAGGTCCCAGAAGGGCTATGGCTACACCTTC. Translated, it gives CASSSEDRSQKGYGYTF.